This T cell receptor (beta chain) was documented in a study of early T cells in non-severe SARS-CoV-2 infection. Study-level background: With bulk RNA from unsorted whole blood as input, sequencing yielded unpaired chains. Overall study results and limits: Private and CD4 specificities were missed by VDJdb matching, skewed to anti-spike CD8.

V was trimmed by 3 bases and J by 6 bases, leaving 14 bases between them. This CDR3 spans 13 amino acids. Germline-derived CDR1 and CDR2 are GTSNPN and SVGIG (reference sequence). Individually, cDNA molecules had unique molecular identifiers attached to them. Using its own MiXCR run on the 5' RACE reads, TCRdb lists one record per CDR3 protein. The sample has some 64,000 distinct CDR3 sequences; around 20% are singletons. Points on this clonotype: Its antigen is as yet unknown.

The sequencing used whole blood, collected at baseline. The chain combines TRBV30 with TRBJ1-2; D gene unclear. The clonotype originates from an adult who was a healthcare worker with PCR-confirmed SARS-CoV-2 infection or an uninfected control (not recorded which). Written as DNA, the CDR3 is TGTGCCTGGAGACGGGCGGGGTTGGATGGCTACACCTTC. This codes for CAWRRAGLDGYTF.